This is a list of T cell receptor beta chains from one sample in a study of blood T cell repertoires in COVID-19. The repertoire was sequenced with immunoSEQ multiplex PCR; TCRdb's copy has only in-frame clones and lacks some. The sample records hundreds of thousands of clones, around 84% being singletons. Sequenced material: PBMCs or T cells enriched from blood (not recorded which). Receptors originate from a young man who had recovered from COVID-19. CDR3s include the opening cysteine and the closing phenylalanine or tryptophan. The D gene is left open where the match is weak. Rows may omit the clone size; those that give it use once, few, many or a size class.

j_gene | d_gene | v_gene | len | abundance | CDR3aa | CDR3nt
TRBJ1-1 | - | TRBV18 | 14 | once | CASSPTVMNTEAFF | TGTGCCAGCTCACCGACTGTCATGAACACTGAAGCTTTCTTT
TRBJ1-1 | - | TRBV5-1 | 14 | - | CASSLREPNTEAFF | TGCGCCAGCAGCTTGAGGGAGCCGAACACTGAAGCTTTCTTT
TRBJ2-5 | - | TRBV14 | 14 | - | CASSLFGGGRTQYF | TGTGCCAGCAGCCTCTTCGGAGGAGGGAGGACCCAGTACTTC
TRBJ2-1 | TRBD2 | TRBV6-6 | 17 | - | CASSQWGLAGGYNEQFF | TGTGCCAGCAGTCAATGGGGACTAGCGGGAGGCTACAATGAGCAGTTCTTC
TRBJ1-6 | TRBD1 | TRBV11-2 | 16 | - | CASSPQGESYNSPLHF | TGTGCCAGCAGCCCCCAGGGGGAATCCTATAATTCACCCCTCCACTTT
TRBJ1-3 | - | TRBV28 | 14 | - | CASSFGGTGNTIYF | TGTGCCAGCAGCTTTGGAGGGACTGGAAACACCATATATTTT
TRBJ2-7 | - | TRBV28 | 15 | few | CASSVLGAPRGEQYF | TGTGCCAGCAGTGTCCTTGGGGCTCCTAGGGGCGAGCAGTACTTC
TRBJ1-1 | - | TRBV5-1 | 14 | few | CASSLVTGNTEAFF | TGCGCCAGCAGCTTGGTAACAGGAAACACTGAAGCTTTCTTT
TRBJ2-3 | - | TRBV24-1 | 13 | - | CATSAVLGDTQYF | TGTGCCACCAGTGCGGTCCTCGGGGATACGCAGTATTTT
TRBJ1-1 | - | TRBV19 | 18 | - | CASSIWAGGAFQGTEAFF | TGTGCCAGTAGTATTTGGGCTGGGGGCGCGTTTCAGGGCACTGAAGCTTTCTTT
TRBJ2-3 | - | TRBV5-4 | 14 | - | CASSLSRGTDTQYF | TGTGCCAGCAGCTTGTCCAGGGGCACAGATACGCAGTATTTT
TRBJ1-4 | - | TRBV7-2 | 15 | once | CASSFQDSTNEKLFF | TGTGCCAGCAGCTTCCAGGACAGTACTAATGAAAAACTGTTTTTT
TRBJ2-2 | - | TRBV4-1 | 16 | - | CASSPPWGVRTGELFF | TGCGCCAGCAGCCCCCCGTGGGGGGTTAGAACCGGGGAGCTGTTTTTT
TRBJ2-7 | TRBD1 | TRBV7-2 | 18 | - | CASSLVAGDRGRRGEQYF | TGTGCCAGCAGCTTGGTTGCCGGAGACAGGGGGCGGAGAGGCGAGCAGTACTTC
TRBJ1-1 | TRBD1 | TRBV19 | 14 | - | CASSRTGMNTEAFF | TGTGCCAGTAGCCGGACAGGGATGAACACTGAAGCTTTCTTT
TRBJ2-4 | - | TRBV30 | 15 | - | CAWSVPRLAKNIQYF | TGTGCCTGGAGTGTACCCCGGTTAGCCAAAAACATTCAGTACTTC
TRBJ1-1 | - | TRBV11-2 | 13 | - | CASSSRQAAEAFF | TGTGCCAGCAGCTCCCGTCAGGCTGCGGAAGCTTTCTTT
TRBJ2-4 | - | TRBV4-2 | 14 | few | CASSQDAGGDIQYF | TGTGCCAGCAGCCAAGATGCGGGCGGGGACATTCAGTACTTC
TRBJ1-4 | - | TRBV9 | 13 | - | CASSRQDNEKLFF | TGTGCCAGCAGCCGTCAGGATAATGAAAAACTGTTTTTT
TRBJ1-3 | TRBD1 | TRBV29-1 | 14 | - | CSADRDRTGNTIYF | TGCAGCGCAGACCGGGACAGAACTGGAAACACCATATATTTT
TRBJ2-1 | - | TRBV5-5 | 16 | - | CASSLQGRGSYNEQFF | TGTGCCAGCAGCTTGCAAGGCAGGGGATCCTACAATGAGCAGTTCTTC
TRBJ1-2 | - | TRBV5-5 | 15 | - | CASTKAAGESYGYTF | TGTGCCAGCACCAAGGCGGCAGGGGAGTCCTATGGCTACACCTTC
TRBJ1-5 | - | TRBV5-6 | 18 | - | CASSLGRAGARSNQPQHF | TGTGCCAGCAGCTTGGGCCGCGCGGGGGCAAGGAGCAATCAGCCCCAGCATTTT
TRBJ1-3 | - | TRBV9 | 14 | - | CASSAQGTGNTIYF | TGTGCCAGCAGCGCACAGGGCACTGGAAACACCATATATTTT
TRBJ2-3 | - | TRBV5-1 | 16 | - | CASSLVPGVNTDTQYF | TGCGCCAGCAGCTTGGTCCCGGGGGTTAACACAGATACGCAGTATTTT
TRBJ2-1 | TRBD1 | TRBV24-1 | 16 | - | CATSLGTGDTYNEQFF | TGTGCCACCAGTTTAGGGACAGGGGACACCTACAATGAGCAGTTCTTC
TRBJ2-7 | - | TRBV7-9 | 15 | - | CASSSGHDLHYEQYF | TGTGCCAGCAGCTCTGGACACGACTTACACTACGAGCAGTACTTC
TRBJ1-2 | - | TRBV7-2 | 14 | - | CASSLDPGWFGYTF | TGTGCCAGCAGCTTAGACCCAGGGTGGTTTGGCTACACCTTC
TRBJ2-7 | TRBD2 | TRBV6-5 | 14 | - | CASSSLAGSSEQYF | TGTGCCAGCAGTTCCTTAGCGGGATCCTCCGAGCAGTACTTC
TRBJ2-5 | - | TRBV2 | 15 | - | CASSPRELWRETQYF | TGTGCCAGCAGTCCACGGGAGCTTTGGAGGGAGACCCAGTACTTC
TRBJ2-1 | TRBD2 | TRBV20-1 | 17 | - | CSASPGVAGGPGDEQFF | TGCAGTGCTAGTCCTGGCGTAGCGGGAGGGCCGGGGGATGAGCAGTTCTTC
TRBJ2-4 | - | TRBV5-1 | 13 | - | CASSLYGEDIQYF | TGCGCCAGCAGCTTGTACGGAGAGGACATTCAGTACTTC
TRBJ2-7 | TRBD1 | TRBV10-3 | 16 | - | CAISDPGRGGPYEQYF | TGTGCCATCAGTGACCCGGGGCGAGGGGGCCCCTACGAGCAGTACTTC
TRBJ1-4 | TRBD1 | TRBV5-1 | 14 | - | CASALGTGYEKLFF | TGCGCCAGCGCGCTGGGGACAGGGTATGAAAAACTGTTTTTT
TRBJ1-1 | - | TRBV7-9 | 12 | - | CASSRPGSEAFF | TGTGCCAGCAGCAGACCGGGATCGGAAGCTTTCTTT
TRBJ1-6 | - | TRBV11-2 | 15 | - | CASSFAAEQGSPLHF | TGTGCCAGCAGCTTCGCCGCGGAGCAGGGGTCACCCCTCCACTTT
TRBJ2-7 | - | TRBV5-1 | 15 | - | CASNPGEFGSYEQYF | TGCGCCAGCAACCCCGGGGAATTCGGCTCCTACGAGCAGTACTTC
TRBJ2-1 | TRBD1 | TRBV27 | 16 | - | CASSPPDRGTANEQFF | TGTGCCAGCAGCCCGCCGGACAGGGGAACGGCCAATGAGCAGTTCTTC
TRBJ1-4 | TRBD1 | TRBV29-1 | 15 | - | CSVFSGQGGSEKLFF | TGCAGCGTTTTCTCTGGACAGGGGGGTTCTGAAAAACTGTTTTTT
TRBJ1-2 | - | TRBV6-5 | 10 | - | CASDPGGYTF | TGTGCCAGCGACCCCGGGGGCTACACCTTC
TRBJ1-5 | - | TRBV19 | 16 | once | CASTVQGPYSNQPQHF | TGTGCCAGTACTGTTCAGGGTCCGTATAGCAATCAGCCCCAGCATTTT
TRBJ2-5 | - | TRBV3-1/TRBV3-2 | 16 | - | CASSPPDPPREETQYF | TGTGCCAGCAGCCCTCCGGACCCCCCGAGGGAGGAGACCCAGTACTTC
TRBJ1-1 | - | TRBV9 | 16 | - | CASSVVGGPDDTEAFF | TGTGCCAGCAGCGTAGTCGGCGGGCCAGACGACACTGAAGCTTTCTTT
TRBJ1-3 | - | TRBV7-2 | 13 | - | CASSPTDGNTIYF | TGTGCCAGCAGCCCGACAGACGGAAACACCATATATTTT
TRBJ1-5 | - | TRBV6-4 | 14 | many | CASSDSRSSQPQHF | TGTGCCAGCAGTGACTCGAGGTCAAGTCAGCCCCAGCATTTT
TRBJ1-3 | - | TRBV9 | 15 | - | CASSAAPRSGNTIYF | TGTGCCAGCAGCGCCGCCCCTAGGTCTGGAAACACCATATATTTT
TRBJ1-1 | TRBD1 | TRBV18 | 12 | few | CASSPDRVEAFF | TGTGCCAGCTCACCGGACAGGGTCGAAGCTTTCTTT
TRBJ2-7 | TRBD2 | TRBV28 | 14 | - | CASSSGGRPAVQYF | TGTGCCAGCAGTTCGGGGGGGAGGCCGGCGGTGCAGTACTTC
TRBJ2-1 | TRBD1 | TRBV7-9 | 16 | once | CASSLVGTGPYNEQFF | TGTGCCAGCAGCTTAGTTGGGACAGGTCCCTACAATGAGCAGTTCTTC
TRBJ2-7 | TRBD2 | TRBV9 | 17 | - | CASSPRPSGGAIHEQYF | TGTGCCAGCAGCCCCCGGCCTAGCGGGGGGGCCATCCACGAGCAGTACTTC
TRBJ2-5 | TRBD2 | TRBV6-5 | 13 | - | CASSGGYQETQYF | TGTGCCAGCAGCGGGGGGTACCAAGAGACCCAGTACTTC
TRBJ1-1 | - | TRBV2 | 12 | - | CASSDGEGTSFF | TGTGCCAGCAGCGACGGAGAGGGTACGTCTTTCTTT